This TCR beta chain was identified in a study of blood T cell repertoires in COVID-19. Background on the study: From the United States, Italy and Spain came samples of acute and convalescent COVID-19. T cells, B-cell-depleted T cells, or PBMCs provided the cDNA or gDNA that served as material.

In the original processing: Reference gene primer amplification yielded estimated nucleated cell counts. Some clones are missing from TCRdb's copy, which holds only in-frame ones; the method was immunoSEQ multiplex PCR. V, J and clone size derive from that table, while D and trimming were established from the DNA sequence. In the table there are roughly 120,000 clones, over 65% of which are singletons. Between the trimmed V and J ends, which lost 6 bases and 0 bases, there was a span of 11 bases. CDR3 size: 14 residues. The germline CDR1 and CDR2 sequences are MNHEY and SVGAGI. Sequenced: peripheral blood. The clonotype comes from a woman older than 75 with acute or convalescent COVID-19. The rearrangement links TRBV6-5 to TRBJ1-1; D is possibly TRBD1 (6 bases). CDR3 sequence: CASRTGPVNTEAFF. The CDR3 DNA follows: TGTGCCAGCAGAACAGGGCCGGTGAACACTGAAGCTTTCTTT.